This T cell receptor (beta chain) was captured in a study of cytomegalovirus exposure and HLA in healthy donors. General study findings and limits: Most of the TCR beta V segments (in an earlier analysis) were productive either about 87% or about 30% of the time. Most CMV-associated TCR beta chains appeared HLA-restricted in a later analysis. Indistinguishable V segments such as TRBV6-2 and TRBV6-3 were excluded.

PCR employed 60 Vbeta and 13 Jbeta primers. The repertoire was sequenced with immunoSEQ multiplex PCR; TCRdb's copy has only in-frame clones and lacks some. The sample holds tens of thousands of clones, around 76% seen once. Worth noting for this clone: What it recognizes is unknown.

V dropped 4 bases and J dropped 4 bases, with 4 bases sitting between them. CDR3 length equals 11 residues. Germline V lookup: CDR1 MDHEN, CDR2 SYDVKM. This TCR came from a woman under 40 in good health and CMV-seropositive. The V call is TRBV28, the J call TRBJ1-2, with D unclear. Sequenced material: PBMCs. The CDR3 DNA is TGTGCCAGCAGTTCGGTCTATGGCTACACCTTC. This gives the protein CASSSVYGYTF.